What follows are 30 T cell receptor beta chains derived from one specimen sequenced in a study of OX40 agonist ivuxolimab in advanced cancers. Assay used: immunoSEQ multiplex PCR; TCRdb lists only in-frame clones, some missing. The data show approximately 70,000 clones, roughly 86% seen once. The source material was CD4+ or CD8+ T cells sorted from blood, sampled in a trial of the OX40 agonist ivuxolimab. The origin of the receptors is an adult with an advanced solid tumor such as melanoma, head and neck, liver or kidney cancer.

This clone turned up a few times. This chain links TRBV6-5 with TRBJ1-3, with D possibly being TRBD1 (5 bases). Trimming removed 7 bases at V and 6 bases at J, with 13 bases between. The CDR3 runs 13 residues. Per germline, CDR1 MNHEY and CDR2 SVGAGI. The CDR3: CASTNRDLNTIYF. CDR3 in DNA: TGTGCCAGCACTAACCGGGACCTAAACACCATATATTTT.

The gene calls are TRBV19 and TRBJ1-4, with D uncertain. Germline V CDR1 and CDR2: LNHDA, SQIVND (reference sequence). V was trimmed by 4 bases and J by 0 bases, leaving 9 bases between them. CDR3 length: 15 residues. In DNA, the CDR3 is TGTGCCAGTAGTAGACGGGGAACAACTAATGAAAAACTGTTTTTT. It translates to CASSRRGTTNEKLFF. The entire variable domain, with the rest obtained from reference TRBV19 and TRBJ1-4, is as follows: DGGITQSPKYLFRKEGQNVTLSCEQNLNHDAMYWYRQDPGQGLRLIYYSQIVNDFQKGDIAEGYSVSREKKESFPLTVTSAQKNPTAFYLCASSRRGTTNEKLFFGSGTQLSVL.

This clone has just a few counts. The chain is built from TRBV11-3 and TRBJ2-5; TRBD2 agrees at 13 bases. J was trimmed by 4 bases and V by 1 base; bases with no gene match: 3. The CDR3 spans 16 residues. Germline assignment: CDR1 SGHNT and CDR2 YENEEA. The CDR3: CASSLGGLAGAETQYF. Here the CDR3 DNA reads TGTGCCAGCAGCTTAGGTGGACTAGCGGGGGCAGAGACCCAGTACTTC. The complete variable domain, with remaining parts taken from reference TRBV11-3 and TRBJ2-5, reads EAGVVQSPRYKIIEKKQPVAFWCNPISGHNTLYWYLQNLGQGPELLIRYENEEAVDDSQLPKDRFSAERLKGVDSTLKIQPAELGDSAVYLCASSLGGLAGAETQYFGPGTRLLVL.

This chain joins TRBV7-2 and TRBJ2-5, with 14 bases matching TRBD2. Germline CDR1 and CDR2: SGHTA and FQGNSA. V lost 5 bases and J lost 7; bases outside the gene matches: 9. This CDR3 contains 16 residues. The CDR3, as DNA: TGTGCCAGCAGCCTCGGGACTAGCGGGAGTTCAGGGACCCAGTACTTC. Translated, it gives CASSLGTSGSSGTQYF. Full variable domain (rest looked up from reference TRBV7-2 and TRBJ2-5): GAGVSQSPSNKVTEKGKDVELRCDPISGHTALYWYRQSLGQGLEFLIYFQGNSAPDKSGLPSDRFSAERTGGSVSTLTIQRTQQEDSAVYLCASSLGTSGSSGTQYFGPGTRLLVL.

The chain links TRBV6-6 to TRBJ1-3; D call uncertain. The CDR3 consists of 14 residues. Trimming removed 5 bases from V and 4 bases from J, with 12 bases in between. The V gene's germline CDR1 is MNHNY and CDR2 SVGAGI (reference sequence). CDR3 coding DNA: TGTGCCAGCAGTCGAGGAGTAACCGGAAACACCATATATTTT. Translation: CASSRGVTGNTIYF.

The chain uses TRBV30 and TRBJ1-1; perhaps TRBD1 as D (6 bases). The CDR3 consists of 13 residues. Germline V CDR1 and CDR2: GTSNPN, SVGIG (reference sequence). V was shortened by 1 base and J by 11 bases, with 17 bases between the two germline ends. The CDR3 region is CAWSAGGRMNAFF. CDR3 nucleotides: TGTGCCTGGAGTGCTGGGGGGCGCATGAATGCTTTCTTT.

The chain links TRBV7-3 to TRBJ1-1; TRBD1 might be the D (5 bases). Trimming shortened V by 3 bases and J by 5 bases, and 7 bases separated the two germline ends. The CDR3 runs to 12 residues. Germline V lookup: CDR1 SGHTA, CDR2 FQGTGA. In DNA, the CDR3 is TGTGCCAGCAGCTTTGGGGCGACTGAAGCTTTCTTT. This encodes CASSFGATEAFF.

The CDR3 region has the DNA TGTGCCAGCAGCGTAGGAGAGGGGGGCACTGAAGCTTTCTTT. This encodes CASSVGEGGTEAFF. This chain links TRBV9 with TRBJ1-1; perhaps TRBD1 as D (6 bases). Trimming cost V 0 bases and J 4 bases, with 10 bases left between them. The CDR3 runs to 14 residues. The germline V gene encodes CDR1 SGDLS and CDR2 YYNGEE. The full variable domain, its missing parts supplied by reference TRBV9 and TRBJ1-1, is DSGVTQTPKHLITATGQRVTLRCSPRSGDLSVYWYQQSLDQGLQFLIQYYNGEERAKGNILERFSAQQFPDLHSELNLSSLELGDSALYFCASSVGEGGTEAFFGQGTRLTVV.

On this clone itself: Other DNA sequences in this specimen translate into the identical CDR3. The chain uses TRBV29-1 and TRBJ2-7, with D unresolved. Trimming shortened V by 4 bases and J by 2 bases, and 9 bases separated the two germline ends. The CDR3 runs to 12 residues. CDR1 SQVTM and CDR2 ANQGSEA come from the germline V gene. The CDR3 DNA follows: TGCAGCGTTGTGGACCGCACCTACGAGCAGTACTTC. Translating gives CSVVDRTYEQYF.

The gene calls are TRBV11-2 and TRBJ1-4; TRBD1 matches 10 bases. The CDR3 has 14 residues. The germline V gene encodes CDR1 SGHAT and CDR2 FQNNGV. V was clipped by 6 bases and J by 8 bases; unmatched bases: 6. In DNA, the CDR3 is TGTGCCAGCAGATGGACAGGGGGGAAGGAAAAACTGTTTTTT. Translation: CASRWTGGKEKLFF.

The V gene is TRBV30, the J gene TRBJ2-7; D not resolved. Germline CDR1 reads GTSNPN; CDR2 reads SVGIG (reference sequence). The CDR3 has 16 residues. V was clipped by 0 bases and J by 2 bases, with 17 bases between them. CDR3 bases: TGTGCCTGGAGTGTAGGTAGGTTAGGCGGTCCCTACGAGCAGTACTTC. Translation gives CAWSVGRLGGPYEQYF.

This clone was observed once. The gene calls are TRBV10-2 and TRBJ1-4; the match to TRBD1 covers 9 bases. The V gene's germline CDR1 is WSHSY and CDR2 SAAADI. CDR3 length: 17 residues. The V segment lost 2 bases and the J segment 10 bases; nucleotides outside the gene matches: 14. The CDR3 DNA sequence: TGCGCCAGCAGTGAGGGGCACCCCGGGACAGGGAAAGGAAAACTGTTTTTT. Amino acid sequence: CASSEGHPGTGKGKLFF.

The DNA of the CDR3 is TGTGCCAGCAGTGTGGGGGGACGCAGTCACGAGCAGTACTTC. It yields the protein CASSVGGRSHEQYF. This chain connects TRBV2 to TRBJ2-7; D may be TRBD2 (6 bases). Trimming took 4 bases from V and 5 from J, leaving 15 bases between them. This CDR3 is 14 amino acids long. Germline CDR1 and CDR2: SNHLY and FYNNEI.

This clone was seen a single time. The rearrangement joins TRBV2 to TRBJ1-2, with a possible D match to TRBD1 (5 bases). The V end was cut by 3 bases, the J end by 6 bases, with 8 bases between. CDR3 length equals 12 residues. Germline V gene data show CDR1 as SNHLY and CDR2 as FYNNEI. Here the CDR3 reads CASSDRADGYTF. The CDR3 DNA sequence: TGTGCCAGCAGTGACAGGGCGGATGGCTACACCTTC.

The J gene is TRBJ1-4, the V gene TRBV10-3; D unclear. Per the germline V gene, CDR1 is ENHRY and CDR2 is SYGVKD. V lost 5 bases and J lost 3, with 22 bases in between. The CDR3 spans 18 residues. CDR3 coding DNA: TGTGCCATCAGTTACCTGAAGGGCCCGGGCAGTCCTAATGAAAAACTGTTTTTT. Its translation: CAISYLKGPGSPNEKLFF.

The sample holds one count of this clone. This sequence joins TRBV9 and TRBJ1-2; D is perhaps TRBD1 (5 bases). Germline CDR1 is SGDLS and CDR2 is YYNGEE. V was cut by 0 bases and J by 4 bases, with 10 bases left in between. The CDR3 length is 14 residues. The CDR3 loop is CASSVGGGTYGYTF. The CDR3 nucleotides are TGTGCCAGCAGCGTAGGAGGAGGGACCTATGGCTACACCTTC.

The V gene is TRBV7-2, the J gene TRBJ2-5, with 14 bases matching TRBD2. The CDR3 covers 16 residues. Germline V gene data show CDR1 as SGHTA and CDR2 as FQGNSA. The junction had 7 bases not matched to a gene; V was cut back by 5 bases and J by 5 bases. The CDR3 sequence is CASSQTSGGARETQYF. The CDR3 region has the DNA TGTGCCAGCAGCCAGACTAGCGGGGGGGCTCGCGAGACCCAGTACTTC. The complete variable domain, with remaining parts taken from reference TRBV7-2 and TRBJ2-5, reads GAGVSQSPSNKVTEKGKDVELRCDPISGHTALYWYRQSLGQGLEFLIYFQGNSAPDKSGLPSDRFSAERTGGSVSTLTIQRTQQEDSAVYLCASSQTSGGARETQYFGPGTRLLVL.

The chain employs TRBV27 and TRBJ1-5, with a weak D call TRBD1 (5 bases). The germline CDR1 and CDR2 sequences are MNHEY and SMNVEV (reference sequence). The CDR3 has 14 residues. V lost 8 bases and J lost 0, with 11 bases in between. CDR3 sequence: CASRGPDSNQPQHF. The CDR3 region has the DNA TGTGCCAGCCGGGGCCCGGATAGCAATCAGCCCCAGCATTTT.

The V and J genes are TRBV2 and TRBJ2-5; D possibly corresponds to TRBD2 (5 bases). V was clipped by 8 bases and J by 3 bases, with 10 bases between them. This CDR3 spans 12 amino acids. In germline, CDR1 is SNHLY, CDR2 FYNNEI. The CDR3 is CASSWTEETQYF. Written as DNA, the CDR3 is TGTGCCAGCTCCTGGACTGAAGAGACCCAGTACTTC.

This rearrangement joins TRBV11-3 to TRBJ1-1, with 10 bases lining up with TRBD1. The trim removed 7 bases at V and 2 bases at J, leaving 7 bases unmatched. From germline, CDR1 is SGHNT and CDR2 YENEEA. The CDR3 has 15 amino acids. CDR3 bases: TGTGCCAGCACCCCACGGACAGGGGGAAACACTGAAGCTTTCTTT. It codes for CASTPRTGGNTEAFF.

This clone was detected once. The chain couples TRBV10-1 to TRBJ2-3; 10 bases are shared with TRBD1. The CDR3 runs 17 residues. Germline V gives CDR1 WNHNN, CDR2 SYGVQD (reference sequence). With V trimmed by 0 bases and J by 3 bases, 6 bases remained unmatched. CDR3: CASSESGQGFGTDTQYF. The DNA of the CDR3 is TGCGCCAGCAGTGAGTCGGGACAGGGGTTTGGTACAGATACGCAGTATTTT.

This chain links TRBV6-6 with TRBJ2-7; 11 nucleotides match TRBD1. Germline V gives CDR1 MNHNY, CDR2 SVGAGI (reference sequence). CDR3 length equals 14 residues. J gave up 10 bases and V 6 bases, and 11 bases lay outside the gene matches. In DNA form, the CDR3 reads TGTGCCAGCAGCCCACCGGGACAGGGGGGGCCTCAGTACTTC. The encoded protein is CASSPPGQGGPQYF.

The rearrangement links TRBV28 to TRBJ1-5; D might be TRBD1 (5 bases). Germline assignment: CDR1 MDHEN and CDR2 SYDVKM. V shed 2 bases and J shed 5 bases, with 13 bases lying between them. This CDR3 has 15 amino acids. CDR3 nucleotide sequence: TGTGCCAGCAGTTTAGCAGGGTCGGGGGATCAGCCCCAGCATTTT. It encodes CASSLAGSGDQPQHF.

V usage is TRBV18 and J usage is TRBJ1-2; D perhaps matches TRBD1 (5 bases). The CDR3 has 13 amino acids. V was trimmed by 3 bases and J by 4 bases, leaving 9 bases between them. Germline lookup yields CDR1 KGHSH and CDR2 LQKENI. The CDR3 loop reads CASSPGEIYGYTF. DNA for the CDR3: TGTGCCAGCTCACCGGGGGAGATCTATGGCTACACCTTC.

This rearrangement joins TRBV30 to TRBJ1-4; D not resolved. Trimming removed 3 bases from V and 7 bases from J, with 18 bases in between. The CDR3 is 15 amino acids. Germline values: CDR1 GTSNPN, CDR2 SVGIG (reference sequence). CDR3 DNA sequence: TGTGCCTGGAGACGGACGGTAATGGAGGGTGAAAAACTGTTTTTT. Amino acid sequence: CAWRRTVMEGEKLFF.

The J gene is TRBJ1-1, the V gene TRBV19, with TRBD1 identical over 10 bases. The V gene's germline CDR1 is LNHDA and CDR2 SQIVND (reference sequence). This CDR3 contains 13 residues. The V and J ends lost 2 bases and 13 bases, in that order; junction bases with no gene match: 7. This chain's CDR3 is CASSIYHGQGGFF. Here the CDR3 DNA reads TGTGCCAGTAGTATATACCATGGACAGGGGGGTTTCTTT.

V and J are TRBV7-9 and TRBJ2-2; D is undetermined. Germline V lookup: CDR1 SEHNR, CDR2 FQNEAQ (reference sequence). The V gene lost 5 bases and the J gene lost 5 bases, with 12 bases spanning the gap. The CDR3 length is 14 residues. The CDR3 here is CASSLLGETGELFF. The CDR3 DNA is TGTGCCAGCAGCCTCCTTGGGGAAACCGGGGAGCTGTTTTTT.

The sample holds a few counts of this clone. V is TRBV6-5 and J is TRBJ1-2, with D hard to call. Germline V gene data show CDR1 as MNHEY and CDR2 as SVGAGI. The CDR3 runs to 11 residues. V was cut by 10 bases and J by 2 bases, with 8 bases left in between. The CDR3 sequence: CATWINYGYTF. Written as DNA, the CDR3 is TGTGCCACCTGGATAAACTATGGCTACACCTTC.

The chain employs TRBV7-3 and TRBJ2-5; the D is unclear. Germline lookup yields CDR1 SGHTA and CDR2 FQGTGA. The CDR3 runs 13 residues. V was clipped by 1 base and J by 6 bases, with 9 bases between them. DNA for the CDR3: TGTGCCAGCAGCTTAATGGCGTCAAAGACCCAGTACTTC. Translation gives CASSLMASKTQYF.

The V and J genes are TRBV18 and TRBJ1-6; D might be TRBD1 (5 bases). Germline CDR1 and CDR2: KGHSH and LQKENI. CDR3 length: 15 residues. V was shortened by 5 bases and J by 8 bases, with 16 bases between the two germline ends. For the CDR3, the DNA is TGTGCCAGCTCAGTCGCAGGTTCGGGGGATTCACCCCTCCACTTT. It specifies CASSVAGSGDSPLHF.